A single count supports the clone carrying this T cell receptor beta chain. These data are taken from a study of blood T cell repertoires in COVID-19. Study details: The study drew acute and convalescent COVID-19 samples from the United States, Italy and Spain. Nucleic acid was either cDNA or gDNA, and it came from T cells, B-cell-depleted T cells, or PBMCs.

The V end lost 4 bases, the J end lost 1 base, and 13 bases lay between the germline ends. The CDR3 length is 15 residues. CDR1 SGHRS and CDR2 YFSETQ come from the germline V gene. Authors' processing steps: Amplification from reference gene primers served as the basis for estimated nucleated cell counts. Clones were sequenced by immunoSEQ multiplex PCR, and TCRdb holds only the in-frame ones, with some missing. V and J calls and clone size follow that table, whereas D and trimming were derived from the DNA. There are fewer than 250,000 clones in the sample; around 84% occur only once, and roughly 4.2% lies in the top ten.

Sequenced: peripheral blood. The chain is built from TRBV5-1 and TRBJ2-3, with D perhaps matching TRBD2 (5 bases). This TCR derives from a man aged 45 to 65 with acute or convalescent COVID-19. The CDR3 sequence: CASSRGSGGTDTQYF. The CDR3 nucleotides are TGCGCCAGCAGCCGGGGTAGTGGTGGCACAGATACGCAGTATTTT.